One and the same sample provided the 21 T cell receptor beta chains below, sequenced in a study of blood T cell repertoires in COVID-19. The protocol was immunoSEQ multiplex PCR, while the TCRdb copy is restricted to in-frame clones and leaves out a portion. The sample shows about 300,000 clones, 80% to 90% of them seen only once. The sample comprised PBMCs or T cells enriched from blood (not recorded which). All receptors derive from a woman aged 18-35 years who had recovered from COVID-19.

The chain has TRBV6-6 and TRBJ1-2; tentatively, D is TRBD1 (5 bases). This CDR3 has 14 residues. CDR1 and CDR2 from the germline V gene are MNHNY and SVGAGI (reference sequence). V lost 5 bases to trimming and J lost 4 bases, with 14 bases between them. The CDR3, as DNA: TGTGCCAGCAGTCCAGCACTCGGGGGCTATGGCTACACCTTC. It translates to CASSPALGGYGYTF.

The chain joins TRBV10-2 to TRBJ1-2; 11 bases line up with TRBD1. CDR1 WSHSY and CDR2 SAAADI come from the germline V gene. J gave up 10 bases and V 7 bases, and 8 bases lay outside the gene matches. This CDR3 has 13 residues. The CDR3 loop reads CASTPGQGVDYTF. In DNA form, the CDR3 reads TGCGCCAGCACCCCGGGACAGGGGGTCGACTACACCTTC.

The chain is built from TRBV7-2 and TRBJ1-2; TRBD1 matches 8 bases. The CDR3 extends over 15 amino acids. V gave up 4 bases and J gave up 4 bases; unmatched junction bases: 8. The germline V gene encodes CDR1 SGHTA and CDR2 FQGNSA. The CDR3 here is CASSYPGGDVYGYTF. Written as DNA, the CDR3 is TGTGCCAGCAGCTACCCAGGGGGCGACGTCTATGGCTACACCTTC. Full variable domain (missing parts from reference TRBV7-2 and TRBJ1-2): GAGVSQSPSNKVTEKGKDVELRCDPISGHTALYWYRQSLGQGLEFLIYFQGNSAPDKSGLPSDRFSAERTGGSVSTLTIQRTQQEDSAVYLCASSYPGGDVYGYTFGSGTRLTVV.

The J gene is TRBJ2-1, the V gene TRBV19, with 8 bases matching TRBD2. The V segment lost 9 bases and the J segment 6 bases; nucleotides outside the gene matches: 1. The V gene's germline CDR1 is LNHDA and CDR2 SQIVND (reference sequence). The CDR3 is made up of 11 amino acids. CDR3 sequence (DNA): TGTGCCAGCGGGAGGGCCAATGAGCAGTTCTTC. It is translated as CASGRANEQFF.

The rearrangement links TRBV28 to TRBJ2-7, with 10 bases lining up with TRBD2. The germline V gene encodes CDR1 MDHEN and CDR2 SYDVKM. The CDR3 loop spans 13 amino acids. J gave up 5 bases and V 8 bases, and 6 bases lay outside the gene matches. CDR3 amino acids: CASVSSGSNEQYF. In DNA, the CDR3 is TGTGCCAGCGTCTCTAGCGGGAGTAACGAGCAGTACTTC. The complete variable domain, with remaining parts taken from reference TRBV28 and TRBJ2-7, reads DVKVTQSSRYLVKRTGEKVFLECVQDMDHENMFWYRQDPGLGLRLIYFSYDVKMKEKGDIPEGYSVSREKKERFSLILESASTNQTSMYLCASVSSGSNEQYFGPGTRLTVT.

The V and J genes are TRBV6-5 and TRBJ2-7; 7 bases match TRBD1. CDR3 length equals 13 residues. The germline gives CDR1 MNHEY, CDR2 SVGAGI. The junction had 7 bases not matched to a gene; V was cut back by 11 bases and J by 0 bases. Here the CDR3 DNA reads TGTGCCGCCCGACAGGGTAGCTCCTACGAGCAGTACTTC. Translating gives CAARQGSSYEQYF.

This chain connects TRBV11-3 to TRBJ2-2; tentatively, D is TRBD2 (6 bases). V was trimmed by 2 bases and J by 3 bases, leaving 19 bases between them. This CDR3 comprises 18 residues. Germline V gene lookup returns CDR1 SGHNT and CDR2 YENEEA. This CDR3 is CASSLQWYGRRDTGELFF. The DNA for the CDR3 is TGTGCCAGCAGCTTACAATGGTACGGGAGACGGGACACCGGGGAGCTGTTTTTT. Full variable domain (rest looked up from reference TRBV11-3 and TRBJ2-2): EAGVVQSPRYKIIEKKQPVAFWCNPISGHNTLYWYLQNLGQGPELLIRYENEEAVDDSQLPKDRFSAERLKGVDSTLKIQPAELGDSAVYLCASSLQWYGRRDTGELFFGEGSRLTVL.

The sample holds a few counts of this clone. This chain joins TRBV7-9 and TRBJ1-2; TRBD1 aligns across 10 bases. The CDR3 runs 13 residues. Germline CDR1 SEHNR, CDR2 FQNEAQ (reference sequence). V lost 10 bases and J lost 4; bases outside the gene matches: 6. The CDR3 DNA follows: TGTGCCATCGGGACAGGGGCTTTCTATGGCTACACCTTC. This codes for CAIGTGAFYGYTF.

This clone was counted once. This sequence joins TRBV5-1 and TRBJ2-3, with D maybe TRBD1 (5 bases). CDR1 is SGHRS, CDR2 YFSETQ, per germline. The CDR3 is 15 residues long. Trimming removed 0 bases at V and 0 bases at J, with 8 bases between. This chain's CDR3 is CASSLDGASTDTQYF. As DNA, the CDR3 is TGCGCCAGCAGCTTGGATGGGGCGAGCACAGATACGCAGTATTTT.

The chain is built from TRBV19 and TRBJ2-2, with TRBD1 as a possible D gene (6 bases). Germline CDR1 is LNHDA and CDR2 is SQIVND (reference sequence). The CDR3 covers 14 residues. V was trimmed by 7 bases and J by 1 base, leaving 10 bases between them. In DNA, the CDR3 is TGTGCCAGTAATCGCAGGGGGAACACCGGGGAGCTGTTTTTT. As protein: CASNRRGNTGELFF.

In DNA, the CDR3 is TGTGCCAGCAGCCAAGTTATCGGGGGTGGCTACACCTTC. It is translated as CASSQVIGGGYTF. The chain employs TRBV3-1 (or the pseudogene TRBV3-2) and TRBJ1-2, with a weak D call TRBD1 (5 bases). Germline CDR1 reads LGHDT; CDR2 reads YNNKEL (reference sequence). This CDR3 spans 13 amino acids. Trimming cost V 1 base and J 7 bases, with 10 bases left between them.

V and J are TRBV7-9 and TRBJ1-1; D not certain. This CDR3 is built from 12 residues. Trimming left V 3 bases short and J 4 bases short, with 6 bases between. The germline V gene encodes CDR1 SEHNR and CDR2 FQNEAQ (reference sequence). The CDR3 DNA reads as TGTGCCAGCAGCTTGCGGGGCACTGAAGCTTTCTTT. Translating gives CASSLRGTEAFF. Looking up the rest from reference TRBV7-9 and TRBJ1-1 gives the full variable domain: DTGVSQNPRHKITKRGQNVTFRCDPISEHNRLYWYRQTLGQGPEFLTYFQNEAQLEKSRLLSDRFSAERPKGSFSTLEIQRTEQGDSAMYLCASSLRGTEAFFGQGTRLTVV.

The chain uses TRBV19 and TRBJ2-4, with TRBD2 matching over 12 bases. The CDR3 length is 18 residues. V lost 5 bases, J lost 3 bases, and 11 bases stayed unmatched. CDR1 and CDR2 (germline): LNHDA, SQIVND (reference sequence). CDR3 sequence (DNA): TGTGCCAGTAGTGAGGACCTAGCGGGGGGGCTAGGCAAAAACATTCAGTACTTC. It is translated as CASSEDLAGGLGKNIQYF.

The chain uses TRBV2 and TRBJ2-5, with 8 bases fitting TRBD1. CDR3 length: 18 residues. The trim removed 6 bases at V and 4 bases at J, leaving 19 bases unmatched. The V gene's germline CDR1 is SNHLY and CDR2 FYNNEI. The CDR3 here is CASSSAGGTRLHGETQYF. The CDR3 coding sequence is TGTGCCAGCAGCTCGGCAGGGGGCACCCGTTTGCATGGAGAGACCCAGTACTTC.

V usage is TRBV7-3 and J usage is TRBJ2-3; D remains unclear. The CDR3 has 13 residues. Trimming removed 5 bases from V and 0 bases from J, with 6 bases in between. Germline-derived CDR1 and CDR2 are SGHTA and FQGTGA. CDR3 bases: TGTGCCAGCAGCAGCCCTAGCACAGATACGCAGTATTTT. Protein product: CASSSPSTDTQYF.

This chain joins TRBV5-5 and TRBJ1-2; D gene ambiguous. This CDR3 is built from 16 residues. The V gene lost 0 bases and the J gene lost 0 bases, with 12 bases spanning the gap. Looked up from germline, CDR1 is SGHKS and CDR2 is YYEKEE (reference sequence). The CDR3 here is CASSLDVRLANYGYTF. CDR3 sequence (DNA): TGTGCCAGCAGCTTGGATGTACGGTTGGCTAACTATGGCTACACCTTC. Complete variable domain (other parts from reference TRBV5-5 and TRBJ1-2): DAGVTQSPTHLIKTRGQQVTLRCSPISGHKSVSWYQQVLGQGPQFIFQYYEKEERGRGNFPDRFSARQFPNYSSELNVNALLLGDSALYLCASSLDVRLANYGYTFGSGTRLTVV.

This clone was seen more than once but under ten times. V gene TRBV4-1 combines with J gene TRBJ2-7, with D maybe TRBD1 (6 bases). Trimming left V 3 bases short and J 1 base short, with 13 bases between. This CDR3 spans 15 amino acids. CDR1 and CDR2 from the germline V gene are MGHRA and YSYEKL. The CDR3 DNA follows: TGCGCCAGCAGCCACCTGATACAGGGTTCCTACGAGCAGTACTTC. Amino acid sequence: CASSHLIQGSYEQYF.

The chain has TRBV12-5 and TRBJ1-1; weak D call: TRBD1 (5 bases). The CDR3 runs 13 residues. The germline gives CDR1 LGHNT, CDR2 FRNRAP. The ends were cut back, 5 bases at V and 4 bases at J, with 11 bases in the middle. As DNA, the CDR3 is TGTGCTAGTGGTCTCCAGGGTGGCACTGAAGCTTTCTTT. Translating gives CASGLQGGTEAFF.

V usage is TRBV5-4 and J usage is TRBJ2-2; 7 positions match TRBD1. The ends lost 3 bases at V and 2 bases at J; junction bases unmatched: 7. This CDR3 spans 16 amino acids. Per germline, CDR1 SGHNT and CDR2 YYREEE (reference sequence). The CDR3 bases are TGTGCCAGCAGCTGGGGGCAGGGGGACAACACCGGGGAGCTGTTTTTT. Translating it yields CASSWGQGDNTGELFF. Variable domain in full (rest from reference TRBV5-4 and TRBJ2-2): ETGVTQSPTHLIKTRGQQVTLRCSSQSGHNTVSWYQQALGQGPQFIFQYYREEENGRGNFPPRFSGLQFPNYSSELNVNALELDDSALYLCASSWGQGDNTGELFFGEGSRLTVL.

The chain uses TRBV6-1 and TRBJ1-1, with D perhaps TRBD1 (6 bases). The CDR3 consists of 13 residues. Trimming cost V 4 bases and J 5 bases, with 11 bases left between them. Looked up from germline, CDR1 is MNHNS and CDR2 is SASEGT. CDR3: CASSGYRATEAFF. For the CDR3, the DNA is TGTGCCAGCAGTGGATACAGGGCTACTGAAGCTTTCTTT.

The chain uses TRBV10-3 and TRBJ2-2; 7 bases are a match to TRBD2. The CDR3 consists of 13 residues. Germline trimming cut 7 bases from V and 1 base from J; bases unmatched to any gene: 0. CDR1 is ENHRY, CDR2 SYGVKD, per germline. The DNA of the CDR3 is TGTGCCATCAAGCGGGAGAACACCGGGGAGCTGTTTTTT. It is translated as CAIKRENTGELFF.